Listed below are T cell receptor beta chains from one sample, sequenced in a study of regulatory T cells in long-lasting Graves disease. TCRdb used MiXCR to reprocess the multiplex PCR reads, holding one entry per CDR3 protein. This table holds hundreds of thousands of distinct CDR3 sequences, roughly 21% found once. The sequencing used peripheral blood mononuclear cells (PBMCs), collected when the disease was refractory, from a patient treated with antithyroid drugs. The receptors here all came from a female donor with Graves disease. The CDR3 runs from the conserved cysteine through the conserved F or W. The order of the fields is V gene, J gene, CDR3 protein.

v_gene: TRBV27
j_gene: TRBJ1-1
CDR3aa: CASGARSTEAFF

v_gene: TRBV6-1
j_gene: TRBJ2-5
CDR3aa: CASSIRGPGKTQYF

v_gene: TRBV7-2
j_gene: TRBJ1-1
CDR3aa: CASSLTRDRVEAEAFF

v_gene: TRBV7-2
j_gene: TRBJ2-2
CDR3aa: CASSLRQGLDSGELFF

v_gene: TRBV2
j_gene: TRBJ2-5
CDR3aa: CASTRGETQYF

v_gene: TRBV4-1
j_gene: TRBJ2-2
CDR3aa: CASSHPGTGNTGELFF

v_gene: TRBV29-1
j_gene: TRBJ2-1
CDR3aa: CSVEGHRYYNEQFF

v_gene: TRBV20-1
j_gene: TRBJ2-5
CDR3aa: CSAGLRDRVWETQYF

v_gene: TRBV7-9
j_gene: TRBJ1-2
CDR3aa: CASSSPTGRSNYGYTF

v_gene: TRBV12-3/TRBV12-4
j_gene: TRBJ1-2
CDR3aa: CASSYPRTGYTF

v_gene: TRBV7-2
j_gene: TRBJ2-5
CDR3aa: CASSQLPQETQYF

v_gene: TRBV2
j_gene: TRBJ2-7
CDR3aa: CASSTGQGRYEQYF

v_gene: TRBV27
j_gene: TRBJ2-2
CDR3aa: CASSLRGFTGELFF

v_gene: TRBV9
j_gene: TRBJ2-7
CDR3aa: CASSVFSSPSSYEQYF

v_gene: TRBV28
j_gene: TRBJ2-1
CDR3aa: CASSPPPGQENNEQFF

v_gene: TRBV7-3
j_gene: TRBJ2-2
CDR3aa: CASSSGGGELFF

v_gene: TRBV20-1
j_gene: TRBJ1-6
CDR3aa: CSARNSPLHF

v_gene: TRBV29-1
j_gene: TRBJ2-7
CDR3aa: CSVDGVVGDAYEQYF

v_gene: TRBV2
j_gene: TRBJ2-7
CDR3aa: CASSGGLLGYEQYF

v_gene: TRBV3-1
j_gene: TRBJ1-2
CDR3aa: CASSHRDRPGGGYTF

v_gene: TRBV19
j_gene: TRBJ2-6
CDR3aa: CASSIVGRLSGANVLTF

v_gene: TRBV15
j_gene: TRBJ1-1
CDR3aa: CATSRTNEGRTEAFF

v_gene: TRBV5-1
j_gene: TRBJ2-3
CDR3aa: CASSLGTGSNTDTQYF

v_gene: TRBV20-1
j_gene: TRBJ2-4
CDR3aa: CSARDPDRGSHIQYF

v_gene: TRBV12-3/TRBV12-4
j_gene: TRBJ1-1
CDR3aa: CASSLGQGDTEAFF

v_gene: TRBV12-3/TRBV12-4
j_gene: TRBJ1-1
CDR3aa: CASNPREETEAFF

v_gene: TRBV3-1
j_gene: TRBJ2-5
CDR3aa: CASSQGLSETQYF

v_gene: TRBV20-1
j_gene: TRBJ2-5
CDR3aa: CSATQPGPGRTQYF

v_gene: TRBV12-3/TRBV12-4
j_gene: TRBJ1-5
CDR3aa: CASIPGGHSNQPQHF

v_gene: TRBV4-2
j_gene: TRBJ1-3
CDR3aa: CASSQEAGGNTIYF

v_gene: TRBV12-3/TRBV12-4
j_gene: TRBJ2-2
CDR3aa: CASSFAGGIDTGELFF

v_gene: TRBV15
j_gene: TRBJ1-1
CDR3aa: CATRNPGQFYTEAFF

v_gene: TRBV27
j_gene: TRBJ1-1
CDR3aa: CASSFFNRGRTEAFF

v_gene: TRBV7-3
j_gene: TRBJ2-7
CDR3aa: CASSLTGGRLHEQYF

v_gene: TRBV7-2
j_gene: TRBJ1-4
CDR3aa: CASSLKSAGGREKLFF

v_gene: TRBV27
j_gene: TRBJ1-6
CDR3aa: CASTPGGSYSPLHF

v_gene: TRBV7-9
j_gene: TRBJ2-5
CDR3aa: CASSLAERGTQYF

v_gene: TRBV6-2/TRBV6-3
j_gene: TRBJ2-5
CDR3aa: CASSLDREQETQYF

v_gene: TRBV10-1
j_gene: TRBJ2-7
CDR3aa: CASSSKGLVSEQYF

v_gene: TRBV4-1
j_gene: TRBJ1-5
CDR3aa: CASSQETVQPQHF

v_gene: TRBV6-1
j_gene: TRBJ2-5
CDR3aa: CASRADGETQYF

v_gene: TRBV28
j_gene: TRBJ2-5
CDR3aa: CASSPLTGGWETQYF

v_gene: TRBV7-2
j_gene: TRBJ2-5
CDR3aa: CASSPGGSQTQYF

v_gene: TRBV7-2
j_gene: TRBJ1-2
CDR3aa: CASSLAPGLSYGYTF

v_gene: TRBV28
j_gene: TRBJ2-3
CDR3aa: CAALGASGIYTDTQYF

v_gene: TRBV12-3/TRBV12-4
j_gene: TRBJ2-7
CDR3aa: CASSLGWTSGSSYEQYF